One and the same sample provided the 3 T cell receptor beta chains below, sequenced in a study of blood T cell repertoires in COVID-19. This table comes from immunoSEQ multiplex PCR, and its TCRdb copy is limited to in-frame clones, with some not included. The sample records some 48,000 clones, less than 95% being singletons. The sample was peripheral blood. Receptors originate from a man between 65 and 85 years old with acute or convalescent COVID-19.

This chain uses TRBV6-5 with TRBJ1-3; 7 bases match TRBD1. With V trimmed by 7 bases and J by 6 bases, 12 bases remained unmatched. The CDR3 extends over 15 amino acids. Germline values: CDR1 MNHEY, CDR2 SVGAGI. CDR3 bases: TGTGCCAGCACCCTGCACAGGGGTAGAAAAAACACCATATATTTT. Translating it yields CASTLHRGRKNTIYF.

V is TRBV27 and J is TRBJ2-5; D perhaps matches TRBD2 (5 bases). Between the trimmed V and J ends, which lost 5 bases and 2 bases, there was a span of 12 bases. The CDR3 extends over 14 amino acids. Germline loops: CDR1 MNHEY, CDR2 SMNVEV (reference sequence). CDR3 region: CASSPTSPQETQYF. Here the CDR3 DNA reads TGTGCCAGCAGTCCTACTAGTCCTCAAGAGACCCAGTACTTC.

The J gene is TRBJ2-7, the V gene TRBV4-1; 8 bases agree with TRBD2. Germline CDR1 is MGHRA and CDR2 is YSYEKL. This CDR3 contains 17 residues. V lost 0 bases to trimming and J lost 0 bases; unmatched junction nucleotides: 7. CDR3 nucleotides: TGCGCCAGCAGCCAAGATCGAGCAAGCGGGAGCTCCTACGAGCAGTACTTC. Its protein is CASSQDRASGSSYEQYF.